The 7 T cell receptor beta chains below come from one sample, sequenced in a study of CD8 T cells in Susac syndrome. A quantity of roughly 0.5 to 1 ug RNA underwent reverse transcription using random hexamers. TCRdb re-called the immunoSEQ multiplex PCR reads with MiXCR, one entry per CDR3 protein. The table has over 150,000 distinct CDR3 sequences, approximately 95% seen once. Input material: CD4+ T cells from PBMCs. The receptors derive from a human donor with Susac syndrome.

The V gene is TRBV30, the J gene TRBJ2-7; D call uncertain. Germline lookup yields CDR1 GTSNPN and CDR2 SVGIG (reference sequence). This CDR3 has 13 amino acids. Trimming left V 1 base short and J 5 bases short, with 12 bases between. For the CDR3, the DNA is TGTGCCTGGAGTGGAAGGCAGCTTAACGAGCAGTACTTC. Its translation is CAWSGRQLNEQYF.

This chain joins TRBV11-1 and TRBJ2-7, with TRBD1 matching 9 bases. Germline CDR1 is SGHAT and CDR2 is FQDESV (reference sequence). This CDR3 comprises 14 residues. V was clipped by 5 bases and J by 5 bases; unmatched bases: 7. CDR3 in DNA: TGTGCCAGCAGCGACCGATGGACAGGGGACGAGCAGTACGTC. Translating it yields CASSDRWTGDEQYV.

The genes are TRBV20-1 and TRBJ2-7; tentatively, D is TRBD1 or TRBD2 (6 bases each). From germline, CDR1 is DFQATT and CDR2 SNEGSKA (reference sequence). The V end was cut by 6 bases, the J end by 11 bases, with 26 bases between. The CDR3 has 14 amino acids. The CDR3 nucleotides are TGCAGTGCCGAACTAGGGGGTGGGTACGGAGGGAAGTACTTC. This encodes CSAELGGGYGGKYF.

The CDR3 region is CASTPGGHLYGYTF. CDR3 nucleotide sequence: TGTGCCAGCACCCCGGGGGGGCACCTCTATGGCTACACCTTC. This sequence joins TRBV11-2 and TRBJ1-2; perhaps TRBD1 as D (6 bases). V lost 7 bases to trimming and J lost 4 bases, with 16 bases between them. Germline CDR1 and CDR2: SGHAT and FQNNGV. The CDR3 is 14 residues long.

The rearrangement joins TRBV11-1 to TRBJ1-1, with no clear D. The germline V gene has CDR1 SGHAT and CDR2 FQDESV (reference sequence). The CDR3 has 14 residues. V was trimmed by 4 bases and J by 5 bases, leaving 14 bases between them. Written as DNA, the CDR3 is TGTGCCAGCAGCTCTCGGGGAACTCAGACTGAAGCTTTCTTT. Protein: CASSSRGTQTEAFF.

The J gene is TRBJ2-1, the V gene TRBV27; 13 nucleotides agree with TRBD2. The CDR3 contains 17 residues. From germline, CDR1 is MNHEY and CDR2 SMNVEV (reference sequence). Germline trimming cut 2 bases from V and 6 bases from J; bases unmatched to any gene: 7. The DNA for the CDR3 is TGTGCCAGCAGTTTAACATCAACTAGCGGGAGGGGCAATGAGCAGTTCTTC. Translated, it gives CASSLTSTSGRGNEQFF.

The genes are TRBV7-9 and TRBJ2-1; D is perhaps TRBD2 (5 bases). Germline V gene lookup returns CDR1 SEHNR and CDR2 FQNEAQ (reference sequence). Trimming took off 4 bases at V and 3 bases at J, with 10 bases between the two ends. This CDR3 comprises 14 residues. The CDR3 nucleotides read TGTGCCAGCAGCTACCGGACTCTCTACAATGAGCAGTTCTTC. Its protein product is CASSYRTLYNEQFF.